Listed here are 21 T cell receptor beta chains from one sample, sequenced in a study of cytomegalovirus exposure and HLA in healthy donors. Both 60 Vbeta primers and 13 Jbeta primers went into the PCR. Assay: immunoSEQ multiplex PCR; the TCRdb copy retains only in-frame clones and omits some. The sample has about 150,000 clones, around four fifths seen once; the top ten hold more than 1.5%. The sample taken for sequencing was PBMCs. The receptors originated from a man aged 18 to 35 in good health and CMV-seronegative.

This clone was observed a handful of times. The chain employs TRBV6-4 and TRBJ1-2; D uncertain. Germline V gene lookup returns CDR1 MRHNA and CDR2 SNTAGT. The CDR3 loop spans 15 amino acids. V gave up 5 bases and J gave up 6 bases, with 19 bases separating them. Here the CDR3 reads CASSPRFDAVDGYTF. The CDR3 DNA reads TGTGCCAGCAGTCCTCGATTCGACGCGGTGGATGGCTACACCTTC.

J is TRBJ2-3 and V is TRBV7-8, with 10 positions matching TRBD1. The trim removed 2 bases at V and 4 bases at J, leaving 6 bases unmatched. From germline, CDR1 is SGHVS and CDR2 FQNEAQ. The CDR3 consists of 16 residues. The CDR3 sequence: CASSLRRDRGPDTQYF. The CDR3 nucleotides read TGTGCCAGCAGCTTAAGGAGGGACAGGGGTCCAGATACGCAGTATTTT.

The gene calls are TRBV25-1 and TRBJ2-1, with a possible D match to TRBD2 (5 bases). This CDR3 region has 15 residues. The V and J ends lost 11 bases and 0 bases respectively, with 17 bases between them. CDR1 MGHDK and CDR2 SYGVNS come from the germline V gene. The CDR3 DNA follows: TGTGCCCAAGAGCGACTGGGGAGCTCCTACAATGAGCAGTTCTTC. It specifies CAQERLGSSYNEQFF. Full variable domain (outside the CDR3, taken from reference TRBV25-1 and TRBJ2-1): EADIYQTPRYLVIGTGKKITLECSQTMGHDKMYWYQQDPGMELHLIHYSYGVNSTEKGDLSSESTVSRIRTEHFPLTLESARPSHTSQYLCAQERLGSSYNEQFFGPGTRLTVL.

The V and J genes are TRBV10-2 and TRBJ1-4, with 10 bases identical to TRBD1. The CDR3 contains 13 residues. Germline assignment: CDR1 WSHSY and CDR2 SAAADI. The CDR3 sequence: CATHGGQGEKLFF. In nucleotides, the CDR3 is TGCGCGACGCACGGGGGACAGGGGGAAAAACTGTTTTTT.

This clone has a handful of counts. V usage is TRBV7-8 and J usage is TRBJ2-1, with unresolved D. With 3 bases removed from V and 0 bases from J, the gap between germline ends came to 9 bases. The CDR3 is 15 residues long. CDR1 and CDR2 (germline): SGHVS, FQNEAQ. The CDR3 loop is CASSFSASSYNEQFF. The CDR3 nucleotides are TGTGCCAGCAGCTTTTCGGCTAGCTCCTACAATGAGCAGTTCTTC. Full variable domain (remainder filled in from reference TRBV7-8 and TRBJ2-1): GAGVSQSPRYKVAKRGQDVALRCDPISGHVSLFWYQQALGQGPEFLTYFQNEAQLDKSGLPSDRFFAERPEGSVSTLKIQRTQQEDSAVYLCASSFSASSYNEQFFGPGTRLTVL.

The rearrangement uses TRBV6-6 and TRBJ1-2; tentative D call: TRBD1 (5 bases). V lost 7 bases and J lost 2, with 17 bases in between. Germline V CDR1 and CDR2: MNHNY, SVGAGI (reference sequence). The CDR3 runs 15 residues. The CDR3 reads CASKFIQDPNYGYTF. CDR3 in DNA: TGTGCCAGCAAGTTCATACAGGACCCCAACTATGGCTACACCTTC.

This rearrangement joins TRBV10-3 to TRBJ2-7; maybe TRBD2 (6 bases). Trimming left V 6 bases short and J 2 bases short, with 11 bases between. The CDR3 consists of 13 residues. Germline V gene lookup returns CDR1 ENHRY and CDR2 SYGVKD. CDR3 protein: CAISGGTPYEQYF. The CDR3 nucleotides read TGTGCCATCAGCGGGGGAACTCCCTACGAGCAGTACTTC.

This chain connects TRBV7-9 to TRBJ1-5; the D gene is possibly TRBD1 (6 bases). V lost 1 base and J lost 6, with 10 bases in between. Germline CDR1 is SEHNR and CDR2 is FQNEAQ (reference sequence). CDR3 length equals 14 residues. CDR3 sequence: CASSLDGGRQPQHF. CDR3 nucleotide sequence: TGTGCCAGCAGCTTAGATGGGGGCCGTCAGCCCCAGCATTTT.

The CDR3 DNA is TGCGCCAGCAGCTTCGACAGGGTGGGCACTGAAGCTTTCTTT. Translated: CASSFDRVGTEAFF. V gene TRBV5-1 combines with J gene TRBJ1-1; 7 positions agree with TRBD1. The V and J ends lost 2 bases and 4 bases, in that order; junction bases with no gene match: 5. Looked up from germline, CDR1 is SGHRS and CDR2 is YFSETQ. The CDR3 sequence is 14 residues long.

CDR3 in DNA: TGTGCCAGCAGTTCCCCGGGGGCGGGGGGAATCTACGAGCAGTACTTC. Protein: CASSSPGAGGIYEQYF. This chain connects TRBV28 to TRBJ2-7; 8 nucleotides match TRBD2. Looked up from germline, CDR1 is MDHEN and CDR2 is SYDVKM. Germline trimming cut 4 bases from V and 3 bases from J; bases unmatched to any gene: 11. This CDR3 contains 16 residues.

This chain uses TRBV28 with TRBJ2-7; 8 nucleotides line up with TRBD1. V trimming: 6 bases; J trimming: 6 bases; junction bases outside the gene matches: 7. Germline values: CDR1 MDHEN, CDR2 SYDVKM. The CDR3 consists of 13 residues. CDR3 residues: CASSPGTGAEQYF. The CDR3 nucleotides are TGTGCCAGCAGCCCCGGGACAGGCGCCGAGCAGTACTTC.

V gene TRBV14 combines with J gene TRBJ1-4; D possibly corresponds to TRBD1 (5 bases). V lost 4 bases to trimming and J lost 4 bases, with 13 bases between them. The CDR3 has 15 residues. Germline values: CDR1 SGHDN, CDR2 FVKESK. CDR3 amino acids: CASSPAGGYNEKLFF. The CDR3, as DNA: TGTGCCAGCAGCCCTGCCGGGGGTTATAATGAAAAACTGTTTTTT.

The chain employs TRBV5-4 and TRBJ2-5; 9 nucleotides agree with TRBD2. CDR1 and CDR2 (germline): SGHNT, YYREEE (reference sequence). The CDR3 is made up of 16 amino acids. Trimming at V came to 0 bases and at J to 2 bases, leaving 5 bases not matched to a gene. For the CDR3, the DNA is TGTGCCAGCAGCTTGGAAGCGGGAGGAGGGCAAGAGACCCAGTACTTC. Amino acid sequence: CASSLEAGGGQETQYF.

The table lists this clone with a count of one. The rearrangement links TRBV18 to TRBJ1-4; no clear D. Germline CDR1 reads KGHSH; CDR2 reads LQKENI. Trimming cost V 6 bases and J 7 bases, with 12 bases left between them. The CDR3 sequence is 13 residues long. CDR3 region: CASSVQRGEKLFF. CDR3 DNA sequence: TGTGCCAGCTCCGTCCAGCGGGGTGAAAAACTGTTTTTT. Full variable domain (remainder filled in from reference TRBV18 and TRBJ1-4): NAGVMQNPRHLVRRRGQEARLRCSPMKGHSHVYWYRQLPEEGLKFMVYLQKENIIDESGMPKERFSAEFPKEGPSILRIQQVVRGDSAAYFCASSVQRGEKLFFGSGTQLSVL.

This chain connects TRBV19 to TRBJ1-1, with a weak D call TRBD1 (6 bases). The germline gives CDR1 LNHDA, CDR2 SQIVND (reference sequence). The CDR3 is 15 amino acids. V was shortened by 1 base and J by 1 base, with 10 bases between the two germline ends. Here the CDR3 reads CASSIVWGRNTEAFF. DNA of the CDR3: TGTGCCAGTAGTATAGTTTGGGGGCGGAACACTGAAGCTTTCTTT.

The rearrangement uses TRBV28 and TRBJ2-1; 10 bases line up with TRBD2. V trimming: 8 bases; J trimming: 2 bases; junction bases outside the gene matches: 3. The CDR3 has 14 residues. Germline V CDR1 and CDR2: MDHEN, SYDVKM. The CDR3 nucleotides read TGTGCCAGCCACAGCGGGGGGGCCTACAATGAGCAGTTCTTC. It translates to CASHSGGAYNEQFF.

V gene TRBV7-2 combines with J gene TRBJ2-1, with 9 bases aligning to TRBD1. The germline V gene has CDR1 SGHTA and CDR2 FQGNSA. The CDR3 spans 15 residues. V shed 5 bases and J 5 bases; nucleotides not matched to a gene: 7. The CDR3 region has the DNA TGTGCCAGCAGCCTCCCGAGGGACAGGGACAATGAGCAGTTCTTC. It is translated as CASSLPRDRDNEQFF.

The chain combines TRBV5-1 with TRBJ1-5; D unclear. The CDR3 length is 15 residues. Germline V gives CDR1 SGHRS, CDR2 YFSETQ. Trimming removed 4 bases at V and 0 bases at J, with 11 bases between. CDR3 sequence (DNA): TGCGCCAGCAGCGCCGAGGGTTATAGCAATCAGCCCCAGCATTTT. It is translated as CASSAEGYSNQPQHF.

The chain is built from TRBV6-6 and TRBJ1-2; 10 positions agree with TRBD1. The germline V gene has CDR1 MNHNY and CDR2 SVGAGI (reference sequence). The length of the CDR3 is 14 residues. V trimming: 6 bases; J trimming: 4 bases; junction bases outside the gene matches: 5. CDR3 DNA sequence: TGTGCCAGCAGCGGGACAGGGGCGCTCTATGGCTACACCTTC. Amino acids: CASSGTGALYGYTF.

The V call is TRBV19, the J call TRBJ1-1, with 7 bases lining up with TRBD1. V lost 8 bases to trimming and J lost 4 bases; unmatched junction nucleotides: 7. CDR3 length: 13 amino acids. Germline CDR1 reads LNHDA; CDR2 reads SQIVND (reference sequence). CDR3 region: CASAGQEFTEAFF. CDR3 DNA sequence: TGTGCCAGTGCCGGACAGGAGTTCACTGAAGCTTTCTTT.

The genes are TRBV5-4 and TRBJ2-5; 10 nucleotides align to TRBD1. The J call is doubtful: the DNA matches TRBJ2-7 better. Germline V gene data show CDR1 as SGHNT and CDR2 as YYREEE (reference sequence). This CDR3 spans 17 amino acids. The CDR3 nucleotides read TGTGCCAGCAGCTTGTGGGCCGCGGGACAGGGGAGGGACGAGCAGTACTTC. It is translated as CASSLWAAGQGRDEQYF.